The entry below gives a single T cell receptor beta chain sequence along with its context. This record comes from a study of blood T cell repertoires in COVID-19. Study overall: Samples representing acute and convalescent COVID-19 were sourced from the United States, Italy and Spain. In each case, the material was cDNA or gDNA derived from T cells, B-cell-depleted T cells, or PBMCs.

This CDR3 contains 18 residues. Germline trimming cut 6 bases from V and 9 bases from J; bases unmatched to any gene: 20. Germline CDR1 reads SEHNR; CDR2 reads FQNEAQ (reference sequence). As originally analysed: How many nucleated cells were present was estimated from reference gene primer amplification. The method was immunoSEQ multiplex PCR; TCRdb's version includes in-frame clones alone and lacks a portion of them. V, J and clone size are taken as reported in that table, and D and trimming were inferred from the DNA itself. Here the sample spans around 190,000 clones, less than 90% being singletons.

This chain joins TRBV7-9 and TRBJ2-1, with TRBD1 matching over 10 bases. The sequenced sample consisted of peripheral blood. The TCR sequence derives from a man aged 25-45 years with acute or convalescent COVID-19. The CDR3 here is CASRLRQGASASTLEQFF. CDR3 bases: TGTGCCAGCAGGTTAAGACAGGGGGCATCGGCTAGCACACTTGAGCAGTTCTTC.